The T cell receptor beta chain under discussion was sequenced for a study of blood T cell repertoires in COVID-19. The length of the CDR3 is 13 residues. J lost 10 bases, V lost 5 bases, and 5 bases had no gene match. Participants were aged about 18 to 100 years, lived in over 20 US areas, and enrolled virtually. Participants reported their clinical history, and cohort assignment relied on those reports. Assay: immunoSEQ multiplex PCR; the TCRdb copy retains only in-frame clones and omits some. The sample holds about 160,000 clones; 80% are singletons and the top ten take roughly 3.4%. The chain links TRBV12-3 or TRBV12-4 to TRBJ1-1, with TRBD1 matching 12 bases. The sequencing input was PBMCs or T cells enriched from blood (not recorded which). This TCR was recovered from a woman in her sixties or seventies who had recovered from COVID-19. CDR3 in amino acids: CASSLGTGGRAFF. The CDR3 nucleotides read TGTGCCAGCAGTCTGGGGACAGGGGGCCGAGCTTTCTTT.